This T cell receptor (beta chain) was sequenced for a study of CD4 and CD8 cells across lung adenocarcinoma regions. The CDR3 is made up of 12 amino acids. V was trimmed by 6 bases and J by 6 bases, leaving 11 bases between them. The germline V gene has CDR1 SGHAT and CDR2 FQNNGV. This clonotype occurred many times. In TCRdb, the PCR reads were re-called with MiXCR into one record per CDR3 protein. The table shows some 11,000 distinct CDR3 sequences, with under 55% occurring only once. The rearrangement joins TRBV11-2 to TRBJ2-5; D unresolved. Input material: CD8+ T cells from the margin of a lung tumor. The sequence came from a female donor with lung adenocarcinoma. The CD4 and CD8 labels of this study may be unreliable. CDR3 DNA sequence: TGTGCCAGCAGTTCACTCCCCCAGACCCAGTACTTC. It is translated as CASSSLPQTQYF.